This TCR beta chain was retrieved from a study of cytomegalovirus exposure and HLA in healthy donors. Amplification used 60 Vbeta primers and 13 Jbeta primers. Generated by immunoSEQ multiplex PCR, the TCRdb table keeps only in-frame clones and is missing some. The table includes 150,000 to 200,000 clones, roughly four fifths detected once. Study results and limitations: The classifier was said to identify cytomegalovirus status with high specificity and sensitivity.

Turning to this clone: Its antigen is not known. Other DNA sequences in the sample encode the same CDR3.

The source is a woman in her 40s in good health and CMV-seronegative. The sequencing sample was made of PBMCs.

CDR3 sequence reads: CASIRGGGYEQYF. CDR3 sequence (DNA): TGTGCCAGCATCAGAGGGGGTGGCTACGAGCAGTACTTC. V and J are TRBV25-1 and TRBJ2-7, with D perhaps TRBD1 (6 bases). This CDR3 contains 13 residues. Germline V gives CDR1 MGHDK, CDR2 SYGVNS. V was clipped by 7 bases and J by 3 bases, with 13 bases between them.